This entry is about one T cell receptor (beta chain). Its matching antigen is unknown. The sample originates from a study of OX40 agonist ivuxolimab in advanced cancers. Whole-study results and caveats: Averaged across samples, CD8+ T cells carried more expanded clones than CD4+ did. With doses of 0.1 to 3.0 mg/kg, CD4+ and CD8+ blood T cells had undergone clonal expansion by week 6.

The assay was immunoSEQ multiplex PCR, and TCRdb's table has in-frame clones only and misses some. The sample contains over 55,000 clones, around 83% of which appear only once. The clonotype comes from an adult with an advanced solid tumor such as melanoma, head and neck, liver or kidney cancer. This specimen consisted of CD4+ or CD8+ T cells sorted from blood, obtained in a trial of the OX40 agonist ivuxolimab.

CDR3 region: CASRQGLFGGRADTQYF. For the CDR3, the DNA is TGCGCCAGCAGGCAAGGCTTGTTCGGGGGTAGGGCAGATACGCAGTATTTT. The gene calls are TRBV5-1 and TRBJ2-3, with D tentatively TRBD2 (6 bases). This CDR3 is 17 amino acids long. In germline, CDR1 is SGHRS, CDR2 YFSETQ. Trimming left V 5 bases short and J 4 bases short, with 23 bases between.